This is a list of T cell receptor beta chains from one sample in a study of metastatic and nonmetastatic thyroid tumors. TCRdb redid the clone calls on the PCR reads using MiXCR. The sample records around 16,000 clones, around 25% being singletons. Sequenced sample: blood. All receptors derive from a male donor with papillary thyroid cancer or a benign thyroid nodule (not recorded which). Some clones in this sample may be carry-over from other donors' samples. CDR3s include the opening cysteine and the closing phenylalanine or tryptophan. The D gene is left open where the match is weak. Clone size is stated in some rows and not others, as once, few, many or a class when expanded.

D	V	size	length	J	DNA	CDR3
NA	TRBV11-3	NA	13	TRBJ2-7	TGTGCCAGCAGCTTAGGTGCCTCGGGCGAGCAGTACTTC	CASSLGASGEQYF
NA	TRBV19	many	12	TRBJ1-5	TGTGCCAGTAGTGGGGGGCTTCAGCCCCAGCATTTT	CASSGGLQPQHF
TRBD2	TRBV19	few	14	TRBJ2-7	TGTGCCAGTAGTAGAGGCGGGAGGCTCGGCGAGCAGTACTTC	CASSRGGRLGEQYF
TRBD2	TRBV6-1	medium-sized	15	TRBJ2-3	TGTGCCAGCAGCGTGTTAGCGGGCGACACAGATACGCAGTATTTT	CASSVLAGDTDTQYF
NA	TRBV11-2	many	16	TRBJ2-5	TGTGCCAGCAGCCCCATGGAGGGAGATTCCCAAGAGACCCAGTACTTC	CASSPMEGDSQETQYF
NA	TRBV7-9	many	12	TRBJ2-5	TGTGCCAGCACCCCGGGCCAAGAGACCCAGTACTTC	CASTPGQETQYF
NA	TRBV19	many	14	TRBJ1-2	TGTGCCAGTAGTATAGTTAGGGAGAACTATGGCTACACCTTC	CASSIVRENYGYTF
TRBD2	TRBV6-5	medium-sized	17	TRBJ2-1	TGTGCCAGCAGTTACGACGCGGGAGGGGGTTCCTACAATGAGCAGTTCTTC	CASSYDAGGGSYNEQFF
NA	TRBV11-3	NA	14	TRBJ2-7	TGTGCCAGCATCTTAGTCGGGGGAAGCGTCGAGCAGTACTTC	CASILVGGSVEQYF
NA	TRBV5-5	many	14	TRBJ1-5	TGTGCCAGCAGCCACGTATCGACGGGTCAGCCCCAGCATTTT	CASSHVSTGQPQHF
TRBD1	TRBV7-9	medium-sized	15	TRBJ2-7	TGTGCCAGCAGCTTGGGGACAGGTTACTCCTACGAGCAGTACTTC	CASSLGTGYSYEQYF
TRBD2	TRBV4-2	medium-sized	15	TRBJ2-3	TGTGCCAGCAGCCCGAAGCGGGGGGACACAGATACGCAGTATTTT	CASSPKRGDTDTQYF
TRBD2	TRBV12-3/TRBV12-4	medium-sized	15	TRBJ2-1	TGTGCCAGCAGTTGGGGGACTAGCGGGTACAATGAGCAGTTCTTC	CASSWGTSGYNEQFF
NA	TRBV5-4	many	14	TRBJ2-7	TGTGCCAGCACCTCGGAACGGTACAATGACGAGCAGTACTTC	CASTSERYNDEQYF
NA	TRBV12-3/TRBV12-4	many	14	TRBJ1-4	TGTGCCAGCAGTTTCGCAGGGAGTAATGAAAAACTGTTTTTT	CASSFAGSNEKLFF
NA	TRBV10-3	many	14	TRBJ1-1	TGTGCCATCAGTGGGGGGTCCTGGGGTTCCGAAGCTTTCTTT	CAISGGSWGSEAFF
TRBD2	TRBV5-6	many	15	TRBJ2-5	TGTGCCAGCAGCTTGGTAGCGGGGGGCGGAGAGACCCAGTACTTC	CASSLVAGGGETQYF
TRBD2	TRBV4-1	NA	16	TRBJ2-2	TGCGCCAGCAGCCAAGAGCCGGGAGGGCTACCCGGGGAGCTGTTTTTT	CASSQEPGGLPGELFF
NA	TRBV29-1	many	11	TRBJ2-1	TGCAGCGTTGGCCAGCTCAGTGAGCAGTTCTTC	CSVGQLSEQFF
TRBD1	TRBV7-6	medium-sized	14	TRBJ2-7	TGTGCCAGCAGCAACGGACAGGGAGATCCCGAGCAGTACTTC	CASSNGQGDPEQYF
NA	TRBV19	NA	14	TRBJ2-7	TGTGCCAGTAGCGAGGGATGGACTACCTACGAGCAGTACTTC	CASSEGWTTYEQYF
NA	TRBV5-4	NA	12	TRBJ2-1	TGTGCCAGCAGCTCGGCGGAAAATGAGCAGTTCTTC	CASSSAENEQFF
TRBD1	TRBV6-1	few	14	TRBJ1-2	TGTGCCAGCAGTGAAGGGACAGGGGCCTATGGCTACACCTTC	CASSEGTGAYGYTF
NA	TRBV10-3	few	12	TRBJ2-7	TGTGCCATCAGCGGGGGTGGGTACGAGCAGTACTTC	CAISGGGYEQYF
NA	TRBV20-1	many	14	TRBJ2-1	TGCAGTGCCGGGGGCGGGAGCGATTGGAATGAGCAGTTCTTC	CSAGGGSDWNEQFF
TRBD1	TRBV7-8	medium-sized	12	TRBJ2-7	TGTGCCAGCAGTCCGACAGGGCGTGAGCAGTACTTC	CASSPTGREQYF
NA	TRBV7-8	NA	16	TRBJ2-2	TGTGCCAGCAGCTCCCCAGGTACTAACCGGTTCGGGGAGCTGTTTTTT	CASSSPGTNRFGELFF
TRBD1	TRBV6-1	NA	15	TRBJ2-7	TGTGCCAGCAGTGTTTCCGGGACAGGGGGCTACGAGCAGTACTTC	CASSVSGTGGYEQYF
NA	TRBV30	NA	12	TRBJ1-6	TGTGCCTGGAGTGTAGGTAATTCACCCCTCCACTTT	CAWSVGNSPLHF
NA	TRBV6-1	medium-sized	15	TRBJ2-2	TGTGCCAGCAGTGAAGGGGTGGACAACACCGGGGAGCTGTTTTTT	CASSEGVDNTGELFF
NA	TRBV7-9	few	12	TRBJ2-7	TGTGCCAGCAGCGGTGACAGTTACGAGCAGTACTTC	CASSGDSYEQYF
TRBD1	TRBV27	few	14	TRBJ2-1	TGTGCCAGCAGACCGACAGGGACGTACAATGAGCAGTTCTTC	CASRPTGTYNEQFF
NA	TRBV5-6	NA	14	TRBJ2-7	TGTGCCAGCAGCGCTCCGGGACACTCCTACGAGCAGTACTTC	CASSAPGHSYEQYF
NA	TRBV5-1	NA	12	TRBJ1-1	TGCGCCAGCAGCTTGGCCCTCGGTGAAGCTTTCTTT	CASSLALGEAFF
TRBD2	TRBV5-1	many	17	TRBJ2-1	TGCGCCAGCAGCTTAACGGGAGGGCCCGGCTCCTACAATGAGCAGTTCTTC	CASSLTGGPGSYNEQFF
NA	TRBV13	many	16	TRBJ1-4	TGTGCCAGCAGCGGGAGGGGCTCTTCCCTGAATGAAAAACTGTTTTTT	CASSGRGSSLNEKLFF
TRBD2	TRBV12-3/TRBV12-4	once	19	TRBJ2-3	TGTGCCAGCAGTACACCCCCCGCTAGCGGGAGGACGGGAACAGATACGCAGTATTTT	CASSTPPASGRTGTDTQYF
TRBD2	TRBV6-2/TRBV6-3	many	16	TRBJ2-3	TGTGCCAGCAGACCCCCGCTAGCGGGAATTCGGGATACGCAGTATTTT	CASRPPLAGIRDTQYF
TRBD2	TRBV7-2	NA	14	TRBJ2-7	TGTGCCAGCAGCCGCGGGGGACCTCCCTACGAGCAGTACTTC	CASSRGGPPYEQYF
TRBD1	TRBV30	NA	15	TRBJ1-1	TGTGCCTGTAGTGTAGGGGACAGGGGTCGCTCTGAAGCTTTCTTT	CACSVGDRGRSEAFF
TRBD1	TRBV30	NA	14	TRBJ2-7	TGTGCCTGGAGTGTGGCCGGGACAGCCTACGAGCAGTACTTC	CAWSVAGTAYEQYF
NA	TRBV18	many	13	TRBJ1-1	TGTGCCAGCTCACCTATAGGGAACACTGAAGCTTTCTTT	CASSPIGNTEAFF
TRBD1	TRBV4-1	medium-sized	15	TRBJ1-5	TGCGCCAGCAGCCCGACAGGGATGGACAATCAGCCCCAGCATTTT	CASSPTGMDNQPQHF
NA	TRBV2	many	14	TRBJ1-5	TGTGCCAGCAGTGAAAGTCAAAGAAATCAGCCCCAGCATTTT	CASSESQRNQPQHF
NA	TRBV11-2	medium-sized	14	TRBJ1-5	TGTGCCAGCAGCCGGGGAGGGCTGCGGCAGCCCCAGCATTTT	CASSRGGLRQPQHF
TRBD2	TRBV20-1	NA	17	TRBJ2-1	TGCAGTGCAATCGGGACTAGCGGAGCGAAGGGTCACAATGAGCAGTTCTTC	CSAIGTSGAKGHNEQFF
NA	TRBV11-2	NA	11	TRBJ2-7	TGTGCCAGCAGCTCCCCGGGCGAGCAGTACTTC	CASSSPGEQYF
NA	TRBV11-2	medium-sized	13	TRBJ2-3	TGTGCCAGCAGCACGCTCCAGGGGGATACGCAGTATTTT	CASSTLQGDTQYF
NA	TRBV5-1	NA	14	TRBJ2-7	TGCGCCAGCAGCTTGGGGACCCACTCCTACGAGCAGTACTTC	CASSLGTHSYEQYF
NA	TRBV18	NA	13	TRBJ2-3	TGTGCCAGCTCACCACCTTCGGGAGATACGCAGTATTTT	CASSPPSGDTQYF
TRBD2	TRBV4-2	NA	15	TRBJ2-7	TGTGCCAGCAGCCAAGAAAGCGGGAGCTCCTACGAGCAGTACTTC	CASSQESGSSYEQYF